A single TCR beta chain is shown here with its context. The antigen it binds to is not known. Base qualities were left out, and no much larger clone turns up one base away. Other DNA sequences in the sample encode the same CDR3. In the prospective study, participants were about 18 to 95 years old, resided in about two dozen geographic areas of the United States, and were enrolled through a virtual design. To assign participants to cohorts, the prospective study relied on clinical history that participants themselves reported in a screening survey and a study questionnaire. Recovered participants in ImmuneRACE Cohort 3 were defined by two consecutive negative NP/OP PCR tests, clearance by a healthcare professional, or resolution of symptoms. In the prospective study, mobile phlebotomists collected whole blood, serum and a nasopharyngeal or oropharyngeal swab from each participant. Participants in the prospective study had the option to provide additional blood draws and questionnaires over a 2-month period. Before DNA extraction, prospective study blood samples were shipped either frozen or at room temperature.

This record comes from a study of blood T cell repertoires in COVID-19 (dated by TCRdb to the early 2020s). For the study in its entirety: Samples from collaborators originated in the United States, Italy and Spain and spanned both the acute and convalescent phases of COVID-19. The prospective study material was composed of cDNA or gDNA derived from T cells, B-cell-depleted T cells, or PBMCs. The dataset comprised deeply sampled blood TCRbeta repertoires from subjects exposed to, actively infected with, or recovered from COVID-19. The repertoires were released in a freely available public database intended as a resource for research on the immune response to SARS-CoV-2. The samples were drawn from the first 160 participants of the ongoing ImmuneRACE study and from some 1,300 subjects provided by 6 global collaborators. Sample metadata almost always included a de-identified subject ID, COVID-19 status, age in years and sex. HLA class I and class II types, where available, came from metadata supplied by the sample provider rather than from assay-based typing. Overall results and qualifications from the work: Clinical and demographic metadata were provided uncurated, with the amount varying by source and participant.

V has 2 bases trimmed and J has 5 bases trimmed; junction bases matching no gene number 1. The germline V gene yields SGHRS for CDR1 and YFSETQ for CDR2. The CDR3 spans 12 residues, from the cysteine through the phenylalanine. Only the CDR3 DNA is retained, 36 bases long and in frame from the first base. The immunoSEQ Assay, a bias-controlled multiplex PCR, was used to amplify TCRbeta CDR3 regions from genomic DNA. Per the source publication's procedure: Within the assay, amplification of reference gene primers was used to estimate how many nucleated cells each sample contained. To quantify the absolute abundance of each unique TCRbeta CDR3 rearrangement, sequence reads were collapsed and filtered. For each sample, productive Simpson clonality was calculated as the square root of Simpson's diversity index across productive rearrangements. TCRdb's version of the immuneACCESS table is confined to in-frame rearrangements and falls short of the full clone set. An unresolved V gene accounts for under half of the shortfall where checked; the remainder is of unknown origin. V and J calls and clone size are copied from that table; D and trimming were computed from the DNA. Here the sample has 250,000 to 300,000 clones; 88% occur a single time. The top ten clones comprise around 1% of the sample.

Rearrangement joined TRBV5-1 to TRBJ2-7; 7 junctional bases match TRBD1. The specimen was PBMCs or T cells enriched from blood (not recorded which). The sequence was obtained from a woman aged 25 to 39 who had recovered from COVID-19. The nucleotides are TGCGCCAGCAGCTTACAGGGGCACGAGCAGTACTTC. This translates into CASSLQGHEQYF.